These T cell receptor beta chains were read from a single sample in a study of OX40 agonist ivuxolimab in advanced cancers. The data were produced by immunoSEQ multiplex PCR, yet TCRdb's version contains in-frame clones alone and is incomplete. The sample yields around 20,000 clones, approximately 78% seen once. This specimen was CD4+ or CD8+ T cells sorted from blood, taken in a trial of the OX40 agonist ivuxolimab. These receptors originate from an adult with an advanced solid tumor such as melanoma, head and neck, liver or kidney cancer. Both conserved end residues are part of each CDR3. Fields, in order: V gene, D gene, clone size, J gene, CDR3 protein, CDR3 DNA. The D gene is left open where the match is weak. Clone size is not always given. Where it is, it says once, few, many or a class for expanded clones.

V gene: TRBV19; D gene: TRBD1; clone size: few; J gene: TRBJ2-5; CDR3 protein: CASSALGQPEETQYF; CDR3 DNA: TGTGCCAGTAGTGCCTTGGGACAGCCAGAAGAGACCCAGTACTTC
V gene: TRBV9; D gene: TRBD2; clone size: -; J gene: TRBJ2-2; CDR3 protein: CASSVGLAGGGDGELFF; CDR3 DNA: TGTGCCAGCAGCGTAGGTCTGGCGGGAGGGGGAGACGGGGAGCTGTTTTTT
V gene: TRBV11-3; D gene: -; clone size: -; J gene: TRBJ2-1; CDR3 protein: CASSLGDPDNEQFF; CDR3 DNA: TGTGCCAGCAGCTTGGGTGACCCCGACAATGAGCAGTTCTTC
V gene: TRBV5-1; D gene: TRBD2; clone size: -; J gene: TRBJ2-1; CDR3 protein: CASSALSGTYNEQFF; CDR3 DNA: TGCGCCAGCAGCGCTCTTAGCGGGACCTACAATGAGCAGTTCTTC
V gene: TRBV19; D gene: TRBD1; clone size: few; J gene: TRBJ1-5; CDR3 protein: CAAQDREYQPQHF; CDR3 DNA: TGTGCCGCCCAAGACAGGGAATATCAGCCCCAGCATTTT
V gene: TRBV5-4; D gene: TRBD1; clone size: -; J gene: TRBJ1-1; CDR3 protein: CASSPPPTGTNTEAFF; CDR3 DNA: TGTGCCAGCAGCCCCCCCCCGACAGGGACGAACACTGAAGCTTTCTTT
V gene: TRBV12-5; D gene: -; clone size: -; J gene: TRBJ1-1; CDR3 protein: CASGFDAGGRDTEAFF; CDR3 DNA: TGTGCTAGTGGTTTCGACGCCGGGGGGCGAGACACTGAAGCTTTCTTT
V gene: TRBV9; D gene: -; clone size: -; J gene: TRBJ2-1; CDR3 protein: CASSVGGSYNEQFF; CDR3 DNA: TGTGCCAGCAGCGTAGGGGGGTCCTACAATGAGCAGTTCTTC
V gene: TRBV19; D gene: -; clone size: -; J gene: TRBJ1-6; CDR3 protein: CASSPPGRSGSPLHF; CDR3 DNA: TGTGCCAGTAGTCCCCCAGGTAGGAGTGGATCACCCCTCCACTTT
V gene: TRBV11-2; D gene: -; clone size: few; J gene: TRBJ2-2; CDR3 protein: CASSLSTTGELFF; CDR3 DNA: TGTGCCAGCAGCTTAAGTACCACCGGGGAGCTGTTTTTT
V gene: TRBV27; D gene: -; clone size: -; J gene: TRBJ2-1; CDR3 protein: CASSLSLGKAEQFF; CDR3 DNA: TGTGCCAGCAGTTTATCCCTAGGTAAAGCGGAGCAGTTCTTC
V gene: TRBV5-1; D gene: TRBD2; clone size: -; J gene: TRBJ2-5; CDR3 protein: CASSVRTSGALLETQYF; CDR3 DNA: TGCGCCAGCAGCGTCCGAACTAGCGGAGCCTTATTAGAGACCCAGTACTTC
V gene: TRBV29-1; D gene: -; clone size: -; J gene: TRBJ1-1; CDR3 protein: CSVATVMNTEAFF; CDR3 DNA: TGCAGCGTTGCGACAGTTATGAACACTGAAGCTTTCTTT
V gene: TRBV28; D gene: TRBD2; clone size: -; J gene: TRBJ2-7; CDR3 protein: CASSRTSVEQYF; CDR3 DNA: TGTGCCAGCAGTCGGACTAGCGTCGAGCAGTACTTC
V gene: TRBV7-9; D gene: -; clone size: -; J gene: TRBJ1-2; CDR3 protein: CASTFSTGSYGYTF; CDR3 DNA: TGTGCCAGCACCTTCTCGACCGGGTCCTATGGCTACACCTTC
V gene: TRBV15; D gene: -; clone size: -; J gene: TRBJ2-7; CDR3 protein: CATSRQGPTYEQYF; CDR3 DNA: TGTGCCACCAGCAGACAGGGGCCCACCTACGAGCAGTACTTC
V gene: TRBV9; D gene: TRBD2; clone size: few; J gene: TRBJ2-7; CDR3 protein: CASSASGSSSYEQYF; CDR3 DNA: TGTGCCAGCAGCGCTAGCGGGTCTAGCTCCTACGAGCAGTACTTC
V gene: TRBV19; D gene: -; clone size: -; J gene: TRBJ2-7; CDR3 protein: CASSITSRPSYEQYF; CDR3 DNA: TGTGCCAGTAGTATAACTAGTAGGCCCTCCTACGAGCAGTACTTC
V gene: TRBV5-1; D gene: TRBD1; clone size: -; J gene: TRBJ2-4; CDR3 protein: CASSLTLTGGLNIQYF; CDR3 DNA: TGCGCCAGCAGCCTGACCTTGACAGGGGGCTTAAACATTCAGTACTTC
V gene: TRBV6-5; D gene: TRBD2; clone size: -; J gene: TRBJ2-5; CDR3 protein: CASSWTSQETQYF; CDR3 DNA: TGTGCCAGCAGTTGGACTAGCCAAGAGACCCAGTACTTC
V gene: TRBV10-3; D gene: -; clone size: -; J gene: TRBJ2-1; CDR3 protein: CAISAANEQFF; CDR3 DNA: TGTGCCATCAGTGCAGCAAATGAGCAGTTCTTC
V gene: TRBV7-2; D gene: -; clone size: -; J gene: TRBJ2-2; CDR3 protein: CASTPNAGVAGELFF; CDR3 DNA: TGTGCCAGCACCCCCAACGCAGGGGTGGCCGGGGAGCTGTTTTTT
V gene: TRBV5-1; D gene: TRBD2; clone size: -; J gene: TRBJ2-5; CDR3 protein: CASSPWGRGQETQYF; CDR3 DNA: TGCGCCAGCAGCCCCTGGGGGAGGGGTCAAGAGACCCAGTACTTC
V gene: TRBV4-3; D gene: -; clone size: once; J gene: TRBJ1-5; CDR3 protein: CASSQDWAGNQPQHF; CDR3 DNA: TGCGCCAGCAGCCAAGACTGGGCTGGGAATCAGCCCCAGCATTTT
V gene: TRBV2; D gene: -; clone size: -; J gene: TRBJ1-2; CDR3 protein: CASSIDIINYGYTF; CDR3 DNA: TGTGCCAGCAGTATCGACATCATAAACTATGGCTACACCTTC
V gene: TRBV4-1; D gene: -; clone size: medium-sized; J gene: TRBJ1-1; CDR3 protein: CASSQGGRPEAFF; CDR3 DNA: TGCGCCAGCAGCCAAGGAGGGAGACCTGAAGCTTTCTTT
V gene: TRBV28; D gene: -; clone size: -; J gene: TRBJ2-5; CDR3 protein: CASSITRGTQYF; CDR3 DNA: TGTGCCAGCAGTATAACCCGGGGGACCCAGTACTTC
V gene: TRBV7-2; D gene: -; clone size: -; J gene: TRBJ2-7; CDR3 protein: CASSLIRSGIEQYF; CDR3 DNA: TGTGCCAGCAGCTTAATTAGGTCCGGTATCGAGCAGTACTTC
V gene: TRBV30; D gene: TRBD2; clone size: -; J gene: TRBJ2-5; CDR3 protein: CAWKKGLGDQETQYF; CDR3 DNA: TGTGCCTGGAAAAAGGGACTAGGGGACCAAGAGACCCAGTACTTC
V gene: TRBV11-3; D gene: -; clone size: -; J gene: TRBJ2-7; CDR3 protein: CASSQEQGAYEQYF; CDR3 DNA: TGTGCCAGCAGCCAAGAACAGGGAGCCTACGAGCAGTACTTC
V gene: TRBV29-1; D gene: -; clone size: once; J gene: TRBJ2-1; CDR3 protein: CSVERGAVLNGEQFF; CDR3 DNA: TGCAGCGTGGAAAGGGGAGCGGTATTAAATGGTGAGCAGTTCTTC
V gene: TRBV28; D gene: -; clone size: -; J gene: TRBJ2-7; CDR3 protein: CASSYPSGYREQYF; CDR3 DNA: TGTGCCAGCAGTTACCCCTCCGGATATCGCGAGCAGTACTTC
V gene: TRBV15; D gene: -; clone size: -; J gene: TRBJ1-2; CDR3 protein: CATSRDRTPNGYTF; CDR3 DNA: TGTGCCACCAGCAGAGATCGGACGCCCAATGGCTACACCTTC
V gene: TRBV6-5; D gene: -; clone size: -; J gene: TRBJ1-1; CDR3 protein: CASRPFMNTEAFF; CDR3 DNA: TGTGCCAGCAGGCCCTTCATGAACACTGAAGCTTTCTTT
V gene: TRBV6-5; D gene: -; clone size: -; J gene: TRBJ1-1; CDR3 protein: CASSLLPRTEAFF; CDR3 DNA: TGTGCCAGCAGTCTCTTACCGAGAACTGAAGCTTTCTTT
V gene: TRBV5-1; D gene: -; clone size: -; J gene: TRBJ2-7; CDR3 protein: CASSLAGNEQYF; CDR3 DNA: TGCGCCAGCAGCTTGGCCGGGAACGAGCAGTACTTC
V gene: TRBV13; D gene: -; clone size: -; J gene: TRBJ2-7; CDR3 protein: CASSSLDREGYEQYF; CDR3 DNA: TGTGCCAGCAGCTCCCTGGACAGGGAGGGCTACGAGCAGTACTTC
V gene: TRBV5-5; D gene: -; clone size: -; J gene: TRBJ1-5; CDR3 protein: CASSFGFRNQPQHF; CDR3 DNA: TGTGCCAGCAGCTTCGGATTTCGCAATCAGCCCCAGCATTTT
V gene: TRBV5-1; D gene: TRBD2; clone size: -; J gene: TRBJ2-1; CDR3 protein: CASSLVAGLSYNEQFF; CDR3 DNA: TGCGCCAGCAGCTTGGTAGCGGGACTCAGCTACAATGAGCAGTTCTTC
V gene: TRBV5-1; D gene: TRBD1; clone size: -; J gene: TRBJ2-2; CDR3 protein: CASSFRTGTTGELFF; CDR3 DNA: TGCGCCAGCAGCTTCCGGACAGGGACGACCGGGGAGCTGTTTTTT
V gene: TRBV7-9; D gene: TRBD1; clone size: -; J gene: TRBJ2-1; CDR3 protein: CASSQGQAVSYNEQFF; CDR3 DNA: TGTGCCAGCAGCCAGGGACAGGCGGTTTCCTACAATGAGCAGTTCTTC
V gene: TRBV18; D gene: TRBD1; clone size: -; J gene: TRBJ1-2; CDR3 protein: CASSPVDRDLGLGYTF; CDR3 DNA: TGTGCCAGCTCACCCGTGGACAGGGACCTGGGACTTGGCTACACCTTC
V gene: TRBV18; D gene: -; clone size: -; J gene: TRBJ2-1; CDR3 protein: CASSPRDNNNEQFF; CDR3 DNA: TGTGCCAGCTCACCACGGGACAATAACAATGAGCAGTTCTTC
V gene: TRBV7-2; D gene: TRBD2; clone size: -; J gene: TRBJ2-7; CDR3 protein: CASSFSVGTSGVGEQYF; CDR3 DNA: TGTGCCAGCAGCTTCTCCGTAGGGACTAGCGGGGTCGGCGAGCAGTACTTC
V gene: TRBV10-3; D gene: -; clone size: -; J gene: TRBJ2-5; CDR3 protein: CAISGDSKQTQYF; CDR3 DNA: TGTGCCATCAGTGGCGACAGTAAGCAGACCCAGTACTTC